Included here is one T cell receptor (beta chain) sequence, with context. What it recognizes is unknown. This specimen comes from a study of OX40 agonist ivuxolimab in advanced cancers. Overall study: At about 81% male, the cohort had a mean age of 60 years, ranging from about 20 to 79. Study-level results: At 0.1-3.0 mg/kg, partial responders had clonal expansion among the lowest observed. Some patients without response likewise showed low normalized clonal expansion.

The data were produced by immunoSEQ multiplex PCR, yet TCRdb's version contains in-frame clones alone and is incomplete. The sample lists under 100,000 clones, roughly 85% occurring once. V lost 7 bases and J lost 2; bases outside the gene matches: 10. The CDR3 consists of 15 residues. Germline values: CDR1 MNHNY, CDR2 SVGAGI (reference sequence). Samples of blood were obtained at baseline, on cycle 4 day 1, and on cycle 7 day 1. The sequences come from CD4+ or CD8+ T cells sorted from blood, collected in a trial of the OX40 agonist ivuxolimab. This sequence was found in an adult with an advanced solid tumor such as melanoma, head and neck, liver or kidney cancer. The rearrangement uses TRBV6-6 and TRBJ1-1; 7 bases align to TRBD1. The CDR3 spells CASMEATGRNTEAFF. In DNA form, the CDR3 reads TGTGCCAGCATGGAGGCGACAGGGAGAAACACTGAAGCTTTCTTT.